Below are 24 T cell receptor beta chains sequenced from a single sample in a study of blood T cell repertoires in COVID-19. The repertoire was sequenced with immunoSEQ multiplex PCR; TCRdb's copy has only in-frame clones and lacks some. This sample yields some 290,000 clones, of which approximately 89% are seen a single time; roughly a tenth belongs to the top ten. Source material: PBMCs or T cells enriched from blood (not recorded which). The receptors derive from a woman aged 30 to 39 who had recovered from COVID-19.

The chain combines TRBV28 with TRBJ1-1, with 8 bases lining up with TRBD1. Germline V gene sequence: CDR1 MDHEN, CDR2 SYDVKM. The J segment lost 4 bases and the V segment lost 6 bases, leaving 7 bases of the junction unmatched. CDR3 length: 14 residues. In DNA, the CDR3 is TGTGCCAGCAGGGAAACAGGGGGAGGCACTGAAGCTTTCTTT. It specifies CASRETGGGTEAFF.

The genes are TRBV3-1 (or the pseudogene TRBV3-2) and TRBJ1-5; 7 nucleotides align to TRBD1. Germline assignment: CDR1 LGHDT and CDR2 YNNKEL (reference sequence). V lost 2 bases and J lost 5; bases outside the gene matches: 3. CDR3 length: 14 residues. The CDR3 spells CASSQNRGDQPQHF. The DNA for the CDR3 is TGTGCCAGCAGCCAAAACAGGGGCGATCAGCCCCAGCATTTT.

The sample holds a few counts of this clone. J is TRBJ1-1 and V is TRBV11-3; D ambiguous. The CDR3 loop spans 13 amino acids. Trimming cost V 0 bases and J 1 base, with 3 bases left between them. Per the germline V gene, CDR1 is SGHNT and CDR2 is YENEEA. CDR3 sequence reads: CASSLEANTEAFF. Here the CDR3 DNA reads TGTGCCAGCAGCTTAGAGGCGAACACTGAAGCTTTCTTT.

The CDR3 region is CASSPALDGNYGYTF. Written as DNA, the CDR3 is TGTGCCAGCTCACCAGCTCTAGACGGCAACTATGGCTACACCTTC. This chain uses TRBV18 with TRBJ1-2; D is undetermined. The germline CDR1 and CDR2 sequences are KGHSH and LQKENI. Trimming removed 2 bases from V and 2 bases from J, with 12 bases in between. CDR3 size: 15 residues.

This clone was seen a handful of times. The V call is TRBV2, the J call TRBJ1-5; the match to TRBD1 covers 7 bases. V lost 0 bases, J lost 6 bases, and 11 bases stayed unmatched. The CDR3 is made up of 17 amino acids. Germline V gene lookup returns CDR1 SNHLY and CDR2 FYNNEI. DNA of the CDR3: TGTGCCAGCAGTGAAGCGGGGTATATGACAGGGACTCAGCCCCAGCATTTT. This sequence encodes CASSEAGYMTGTQPQHF.

This chain connects TRBV5-1 to TRBJ1-6; TRBD1 agrees at 9 bases. The CDR3 is 16 residues long. Losses at the gene ends were 2 bases for V and 10 bases for J; bases not matched to a gene: 10. Germline V lookup: CDR1 SGHRS, CDR2 YFSETQ. The CDR3 DNA sequence: TGCGCCAGCAGCTTACCCGGGACAGGGTCTTACTCACCCCTCCACTTT. Encoded protein: CASSLPGTGSYSPLHF.

The chain recombines TRBV9 with TRBJ1-2; D might be TRBD1 (6 bases). Trimming left V 4 bases short and J 5 bases short, with 18 bases between. Per germline, CDR1 SGDLS and CDR2 YYNGEE. The CDR3 spans 15 residues. The CDR3 is CASSPPEGDPYGYTF. Written as DNA, the CDR3 is TGTGCCAGCAGCCCTCCTGAGGGGGATCCTTATGGCTACACCTTC.

The rearrangement uses TRBV10-3 and TRBJ2-4, with D perhaps matching TRBD2 (6 bases). V shed 3 bases and J shed 12 bases, with 24 bases lying between them. This CDR3 is 16 amino acids long. CDR1 and CDR2 (germline): ENHRY, SYGVKD. CDR3 loop: CAISDKRDFITASQYF. The CDR3 nucleotides are TGTGCCATCAGTGACAAAAGGGACTTCATTACGGCGTCTCAGTACTTC.

The V call is TRBV27, the J call TRBJ2-7; D gene unclear. Germline CDR1 MNHEY, CDR2 SMNVEV (reference sequence). The ends were cut back, 3 bases at V and 6 bases at J, with 12 bases in the middle. The CDR3 spans 13 residues. The CDR3 region is CASSLTGFSEQYF. In DNA, the CDR3 is TGTGCCAGCAGTTTGACGGGTTTTTCCGAGCAGTACTTC.

The chain recombines TRBV7-9 with TRBJ2-7; TRBD2 is a possible D gene (5 bases). The CDR3 length is 15 residues. Germline V gene sequence: CDR1 SEHNR, CDR2 FQNEAQ (reference sequence). V gave up 2 bases and J gave up 0 bases, with 11 bases separating them. The CDR3 region is CASSLSASFSYEQYF. CDR3 nucleotide sequence: TGTGCCAGCAGCTTAAGTGCTAGCTTCTCCTACGAGCAGTACTTC.

The chain recombines TRBV30 with TRBJ1-5; the D gene is possibly TRBD1 (5 bases). The germline V gene has CDR1 GTSNPN and CDR2 SVGIG (reference sequence). Between the trimmed V and J ends, which lost 3 bases and 9 bases, there was a span of 18 bases. The CDR3 runs 14 residues. DNA for the CDR3: TGTGCCTGGAGAAACCAAATTGACGGGGGGCCCCAGCATTTT. This encodes CAWRNQIDGGPQHF.

Note on this clone: The same CDR3 can be traced to other DNA sequences in this sample. The chain is built from TRBV18 and TRBJ1-1; D might be TRBD1 (6 bases). Trimming took 1 base from V and 1 from J, leaving 7 bases between them. The CDR3 totals 14 residues. Germline CDR1 is KGHSH and CDR2 is LQKENI. CDR3 loop: CASSPLTGNTEAFF. CDR3 DNA: TGTGCCAGCTCACCACTGACAGGGAACACTGAAGCTTTCTTT.

The chain recombines TRBV11-3 with TRBJ2-1, with 8 positions matching TRBD2. Unmatched junction bases numbered 10, after V lost 4 bases and J lost 5 bases. The CDR3 runs to 16 residues. Germline CDR1 reads SGHNT; CDR2 reads YENEEA. The CDR3 spells CASSSTYSGKHNEQFF. For the CDR3, the DNA is TGTGCCAGCAGCTCGACCTATAGCGGGAAACACAATGAGCAGTTCTTC. Using reference TRBV11-3 and TRBJ2-1 for the parts outside the CDR3, the full variable domain is EAGVVQSPRYKIIEKKQPVAFWCNPISGHNTLYWYLQNLGQGPELLIRYENEEAVDDSQLPKDRFSAERLKGVDSTLKIQPAELGDSAVYLCASSSTYSGKHNEQFFGPGTRLTVL.

The DNA of the CDR3 is TGTGCCAGCTCATACCGAGAGCCCGGGGAGCTGTTTTTT. It encodes CASSYREPGELFF. The V and J genes are TRBV18 and TRBJ2-2; D ambiguous. V lost 5 bases and J 6 bases, leaving 10 bases between the germline ends. This CDR3 spans 13 amino acids. The germline CDR1 and CDR2 sequences are KGHSH and LQKENI.

In DNA form, the CDR3 reads TGTGCCAGCAGCTTAGAATCGTATCGAGCGGGAGGCCGGATAGCCGGGGAGCTGTTTTTT. Its protein product is CASSLESYRAGGRIAGELFF. The chain recombines TRBV11-3 with TRBJ2-2; 9 positions match TRBD2. The V gene end was trimmed by 0 bases and the J gene end by 6 bases; junction bases not matched to a gene: 17. The germline V gene encodes CDR1 SGHNT and CDR2 YENEEA. There are 20 residues in the CDR3.

V and J are TRBV28 and TRBJ1-1; 8 bases fit TRBD1. Germline V gene data show CDR1 as MDHEN and CDR2 as SYDVKM. Trimming removed 3 bases from V and 1 base from J; junction bases left unmatched: 4. The CDR3 is made up of 15 amino acids. This CDR3 is CASSFYGTGNTEAFF. The CDR3 bases are TGTGCCAGCAGTTTTTACGGGACAGGGAACACTGAAGCTTTCTTT.

The V gene is TRBV7-2, the J gene TRBJ2-5; 10 bases match TRBD1. The V gene's germline CDR1 is SGHTA and CDR2 FQGNSA. The CDR3 is made up of 16 amino acids. After removal of 4 bases from V and 5 bases from J, the junction contained 10 bases not matched to a gene. In DNA, the CDR3 is TGTGCCAGCAGCTCCCAGACAGGGGGCCTTGCGGAGACCCAGTACTTC. Encoded protein: CASSSQTGGLAETQYF. Combining the CDR3 with reference TRBV7-2 and TRBJ2-5 gives the whole variable domain GAGVSQSPSNKVTEKGKDVELRCDPISGHTALYWYRQSLGQGLEFLIYFQGNSAPDKSGLPSDRFSAERTGGSVSTLTIQRTQQEDSAVYLCASSSQTGGLAETQYFGPGTRLLVL.

The chain links TRBV7-2 to TRBJ2-5; 8 bases match TRBD2. The junction had 19 bases not matched to a gene; V was cut back by 5 bases and J by 5 bases. Germline CDR1 and CDR2: SGHTA and FQGNSA. The CDR3 contains 18 residues. The CDR3 here is CASSKGSGSLAFWETQYF. The CDR3 DNA reads as TGTGCCAGCAGCAAAGGGAGCGGGAGTCTTGCATTTTGGGAGACCCAGTACTTC.

This clone was seen just once. V gene TRBV4-3 combines with J gene TRBJ1-6; D is unresolved. This CDR3 region has 15 residues. Germline V gene data show CDR1 as LGHNA and CDR2 as YSLEER. V was pared by 6 bases and J by 4 bases, with 13 bases between. In nucleotides, the CDR3 is TGCGCCAGCAGTAACGGTATACAGTATAATTCACCCCTCCACTTT. This gives the protein CASSNGIQYNSPLHF.

The CDR3 DNA reads TGTGCCAGCGCCCAGGGTAGGACCGGGGAGCTGTTTTTT. Protein product: CASAQGRTGELFF. V and J are TRBV2 and TRBJ2-2, with D tentatively TRBD1 (5 bases). Deletions cut 8 bases from V and 5 bases from J, with 12 bases between. CDR1 and CDR2 from the germline V gene are SNHLY and FYNNEI. CDR3 length: 13 residues.

V usage is TRBV4-3 and J usage is TRBJ1-6; tentatively, D is TRBD1 (6 bases). This CDR3 is 14 amino acids long. Trimming shortened V by 1 base and J by 8 bases, and 9 bases separated the two germline ends. Germline-derived CDR1 and CDR2 are LGHNA and YSLEER. The CDR3 sequence: CASSQVQGDSPLHF. CDR3 DNA sequence: TGCGCCAGCAGCCAAGTACAGGGAGATTCACCCCTCCACTTT.

This clone was seen just once. The chain links TRBV6-5 to TRBJ1-6; perhaps TRBD1 as D (6 bases). The germline CDR1 and CDR2 sequences are MNHEY and SVGAGI. V lost 0 bases to trimming and J lost 6 bases, with 9 bases between them. This CDR3 is built from 15 residues. The CDR3 reads CASSYSDRSNSPLHF. As DNA, the CDR3 is TGTGCCAGCAGTTACTCGGACAGATCTAATTCACCCCTCCACTTT.

The chain employs TRBV25-1 and TRBJ2-1, with D unresolved. The CDR3 is made up of 11 amino acids. Germline V gives CDR1 MGHDK, CDR2 SYGVNS. Trimming pared 4 bases from V and 5 bases from J, leaving 3 bases between. The CDR3 sequence: CASSVNNEQFF. The CDR3 DNA sequence: TGTGCCAGCAGTGTCAACAATGAGCAGTTCTTC.

This clone was observed a single time. The chain couples TRBV5-1 to TRBJ2-3, with unresolved D. Trimming left V 1 base short and J 0 bases short, with 12 bases between. The CDR3 contains 16 residues. CDR1 is SGHRS, CDR2 YFSETQ, per germline. The CDR3 DNA reads TGCGCCAGCAGCTTGTACTCGTCTCTTAGCACAGATACGCAGTATTTT. Translated: CASSLYSSLSTDTQYF.